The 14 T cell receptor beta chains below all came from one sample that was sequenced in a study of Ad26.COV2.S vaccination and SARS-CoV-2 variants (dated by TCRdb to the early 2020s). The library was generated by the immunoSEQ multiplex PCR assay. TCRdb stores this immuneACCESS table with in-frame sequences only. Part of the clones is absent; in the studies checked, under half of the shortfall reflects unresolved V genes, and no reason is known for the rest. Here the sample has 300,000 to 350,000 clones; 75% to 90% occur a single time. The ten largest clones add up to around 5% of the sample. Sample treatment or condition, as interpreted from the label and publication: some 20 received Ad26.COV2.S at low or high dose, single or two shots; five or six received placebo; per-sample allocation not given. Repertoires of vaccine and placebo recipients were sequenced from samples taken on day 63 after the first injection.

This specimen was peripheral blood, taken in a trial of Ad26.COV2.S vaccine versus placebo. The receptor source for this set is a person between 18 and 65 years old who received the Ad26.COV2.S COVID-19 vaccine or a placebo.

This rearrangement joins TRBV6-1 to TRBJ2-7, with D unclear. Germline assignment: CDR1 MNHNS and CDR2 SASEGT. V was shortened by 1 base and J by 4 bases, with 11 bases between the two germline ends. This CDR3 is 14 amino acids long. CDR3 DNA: TGTGCCAGCAGTGAAGATCCGACATTATACGAGCAGTACTTC. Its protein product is CASSEDPTLYEQYF.

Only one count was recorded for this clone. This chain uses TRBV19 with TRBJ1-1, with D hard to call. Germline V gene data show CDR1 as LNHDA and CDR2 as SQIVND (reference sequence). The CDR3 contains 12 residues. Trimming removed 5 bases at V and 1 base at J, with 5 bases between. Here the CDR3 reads CASSRRNTEAFF. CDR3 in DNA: TGTGCCAGTAGTCGGAGGAACACTGAAGCTTTCTTT.

The CDR3, as DNA: TGTGCCAGCAGCTCTGAAGATAATACGCAGTATTTT. Its protein product is CASSSEDNTQYF. The chain joins TRBV5-4 to TRBJ2-3, with D uncertain. Trimming pared 3 bases from V and 7 bases from J, leaving 9 bases between. This CDR3 has 12 residues. Germline assignment: CDR1 SGHNT and CDR2 YYREEE (reference sequence).

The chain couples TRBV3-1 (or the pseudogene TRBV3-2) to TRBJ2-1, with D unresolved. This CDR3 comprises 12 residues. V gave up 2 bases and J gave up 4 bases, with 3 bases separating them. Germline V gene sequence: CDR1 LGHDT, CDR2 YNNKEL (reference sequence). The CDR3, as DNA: TGTGCCAGCAGCCAAAGATACAATGAGCAGTTCTTC. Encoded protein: CASSQRYNEQFF.

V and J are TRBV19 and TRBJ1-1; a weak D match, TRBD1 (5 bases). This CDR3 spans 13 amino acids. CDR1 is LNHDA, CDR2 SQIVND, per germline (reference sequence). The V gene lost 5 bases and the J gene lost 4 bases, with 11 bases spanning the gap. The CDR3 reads CASSDTGGTEAFF. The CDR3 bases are TGTGCCAGTAGTGACACCGGGGGCACTGAAGCTTTCTTT.

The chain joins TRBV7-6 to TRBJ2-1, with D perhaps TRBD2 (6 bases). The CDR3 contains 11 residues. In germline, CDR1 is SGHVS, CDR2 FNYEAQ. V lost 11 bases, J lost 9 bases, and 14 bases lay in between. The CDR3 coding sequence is TGTGCCGTTCCGTGGGGGGTTGAGCAGTTCTTC. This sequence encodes CAVPWGVEQFF.

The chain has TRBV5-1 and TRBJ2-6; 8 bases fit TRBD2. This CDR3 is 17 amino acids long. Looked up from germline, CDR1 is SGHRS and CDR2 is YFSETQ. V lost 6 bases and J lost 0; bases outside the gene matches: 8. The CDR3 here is CASTEGGTSSGANVLTF. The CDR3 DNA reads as TGCGCCAGCACCGAGGGGGGGACTAGCTCTGGGGCCAACGTCCTGACTTTC.

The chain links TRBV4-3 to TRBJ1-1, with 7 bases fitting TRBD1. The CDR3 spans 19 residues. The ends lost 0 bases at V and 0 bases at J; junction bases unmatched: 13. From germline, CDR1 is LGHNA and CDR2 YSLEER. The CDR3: CASSQDVGGTVFMNTEAFF. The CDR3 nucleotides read TGCGCCAGCAGCCAAGATGTTGGTGGGACAGTGTTTATGAACACTGAAGCTTTCTTT.

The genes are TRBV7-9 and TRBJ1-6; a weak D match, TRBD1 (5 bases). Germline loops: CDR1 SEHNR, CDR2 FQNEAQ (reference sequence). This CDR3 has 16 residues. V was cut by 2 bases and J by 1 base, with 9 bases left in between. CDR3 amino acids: CASSLMGGSYNSPLHF. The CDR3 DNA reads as TGTGCCAGCAGCTTAATGGGGGGTTCCTATAATTCACCCCTCCACTTT.

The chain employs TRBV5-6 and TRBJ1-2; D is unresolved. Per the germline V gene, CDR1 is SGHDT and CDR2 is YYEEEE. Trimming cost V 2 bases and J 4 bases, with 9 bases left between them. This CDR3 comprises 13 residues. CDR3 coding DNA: TGTGCCAGCAGCTTCTCCCAATCCTATGGCTACACCTTC. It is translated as CASSFSQSYGYTF.

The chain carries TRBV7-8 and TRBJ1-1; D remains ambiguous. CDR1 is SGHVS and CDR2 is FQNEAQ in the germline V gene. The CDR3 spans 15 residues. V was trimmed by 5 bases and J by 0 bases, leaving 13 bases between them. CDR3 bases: TGTGCCAGCAGCATTCGGTGGGTTTTGAACACTGAAGCTTTCTTT. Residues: CASSIRWVLNTEAFF.

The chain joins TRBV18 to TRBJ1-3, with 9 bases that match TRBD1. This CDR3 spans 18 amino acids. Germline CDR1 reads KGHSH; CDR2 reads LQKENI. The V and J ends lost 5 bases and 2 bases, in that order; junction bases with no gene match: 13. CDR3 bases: TGTGCCAGCTCATCCCAGAGACAGGGGGTGATTGCTGGAAACACCATATATTTT. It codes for CASSSQRQGVIAGNTIYF.

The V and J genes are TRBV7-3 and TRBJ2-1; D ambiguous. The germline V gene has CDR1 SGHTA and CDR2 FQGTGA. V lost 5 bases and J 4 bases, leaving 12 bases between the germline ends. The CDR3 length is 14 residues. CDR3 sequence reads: CASSPSSSYNEQFF. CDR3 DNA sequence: TGTGCCAGCAGCCCCTCAAGTTCGTACAATGAGCAGTTCTTC.

The CDR3 bases are TGTGCCAGTAGTAGGATCGGCAGCAACAATGAGCAGTTCTTC. Residues: CASSRIGSNNEQFF. The V call is TRBV19, the J call TRBJ2-1; unclear D gene. The CDR3 runs to 14 residues. V was shortened by 4 bases and J by 5 bases, with 12 bases between the two germline ends. Germline V gives CDR1 LNHDA, CDR2 SQIVND (reference sequence). Based on the CDR3 plus reference TRBV19 and TRBJ2-1, the full variable domain is DGGITQSPKYLFRKEGQNVTLSCEQNLNHDAMYWYRQDPGQGLRLIYYSQIVNDFQKGDIAEGYSVSREKKESFPLTVTSAQKNPTAFYLCASSRIGSNNEQFFGPGTRLTVL.